This TCR beta chain was recovered during a study of beta chain features in type 1 diabetes. Study outcomes and limitations: PCR may have favored shorter templates equally in patients and controls. Sampled from patients, naive, central memory and Treg TCRB repertoires appeared more similar than those sampled from healthy donors.

The CDR3 sequence is 16 residues long. J was trimmed by 4 bases and V by 3 bases; bases with no gene match: 8. Germline assignment: CDR1 SGDLS and CDR2 YYNGEE. Every single donor gave one heparinised blood draw, and these averaged about 116 mL. The authors sorted CD4+ naive, central memory, regulatory and stem cell-like memory cells via CD45RO/CCR7/CD25/CD127/CD95/CD27. There are a few counts of this clone. Its antigen remains unknown. Of the isolated RNA, all was reverse transcribed, and so the sequenced material was expressed TCRB transcripts. Sequencing was performed with immunoSEQ multiplex PCR; in TCRdb, only in-frame clones are kept and a portion is missing. The table lists 680,000 or so clones, 15% of them singletons, with about 0.093% in the top ten.

Input material: naive CD4+ T cells from blood. The rearrangement uses TRBV9 and TRBJ2-1; 9 bases fit TRBD1. The origin of this receptor is a man younger than 30 in good health. The CDR3 reads CASSGTGADTYNEQFF. The CDR3, as DNA: TGTGCCAGCAGCGGGACAGGGGCGGATACGTACAATGAGCAGTTCTTC.